The source of this T cell receptor beta chain is a study of vaccination effects on CD4 cells after COVID-19. CDR3 size: 16 residues. In germline, CDR1 is SGHRS, CDR2 YFSETQ. V lost 6 bases, J lost 4 bases, and 21 bases lay in between. The assay was immunoSEQ multiplex PCR, and TCRdb's table has in-frame clones only and misses some. Of tens of thousands of clones in the sample, approximately 82% were seen once. Researchers isolated CD4+ T cells once less than 13 days of culture had elapsed. This individual contracted SARS-CoV-2 between March and December 2020, as verified by PCR. Participants were vaccinated with two doses of either the BNT162b2 or mRNA-1273 vaccine. Comment on this clone: Antigen: not known.

Overall study findings and caveats: Convalescents' spike-reactive clones after vaccination were mainly made up of new clones that the vaccine induced.

The sample consisted of CD4+ T cells from PBMCs cultured without peptide, taken after COVID-19 vaccination. The chain is built from TRBV5-1 and TRBJ2-3; the D call may be TRBD1 or TRBD2 (5 bases each). This TCR derives from a human donor who had a prior SARS-CoV-2 infection. In nucleotides, the CDR3 is TGCGCCAGCACCGATCCCGGGACGGCTAGTCCAGATACGCAGTATTTT. Encoded protein: CASTDPGTASPDTQYF.